One sample yielded the 20 T cell receptor beta chains listed below, sequenced in a study of blood T cell repertoires in COVID-19. Sequencing used immunoSEQ multiplex PCR; TCRdb keeps in-frame clones, though not all of them. In the table there are about 110,000 clones, approximately 80% of which are singletons. Material: peripheral blood. These receptors were taken from a woman aged 60-75 years with acute or convalescent COVID-19.

V usage is TRBV2 and J usage is TRBJ1-4, with 9 bases lining up with TRBD1. From germline, CDR1 is SNHLY and CDR2 FYNNEI. The V gene end was trimmed by 5 bases and the J gene end by 8 bases; junction bases not matched to a gene: 9. CDR3 length: 15 amino acids. The CDR3 DNA is TGTGCCAGCAGTCCGAGACAGGGGGGCGTAGAAAAACTGTTTTTT. This translates into CASSPRQGGVEKLFF.

The chain recombines TRBV2 with TRBJ1-1; D call uncertain. CDR3 size: 12 residues. With 7 bases removed from V and 1 base from J, the gap between germline ends came to 7 bases. The V gene's germline CDR1 is SNHLY and CDR2 FYNNEI. CDR3: CASIQENTEAFF. The CDR3 bases are TGTGCCAGCATCCAGGAGAACACTGAAGCTTTCTTT. The whole variable domain, filled in from reference TRBV2 and TRBJ1-1, reads EPEVTQTPSHQVTQMGQEVILRCVPISNHLYFYWYRQILGQKVEFLVSFYNNEISEKSEIFDDQFSVERPDGSNFTLKIRSTKLEDSAMYFCASIQENTEAFFGQGTRLTVV.

With regard to this clone: Germline is not matched at one junction end, which may reflect a read error. The chain uses TRBV30 and TRBJ1-1; 8 nucleotides match TRBD1. This CDR3 spans 10 amino acids. The germline CDR1 and CDR2 sequences are GTSNPN and SVGIG (reference sequence). CDR3 sequence reads: CASSDRECRF. In DNA, the CDR3 is TGTGCCTCCTCGGACAGGGAATGTCGCTTT.

The chain recombines TRBV28 with TRBJ1-2, with 7 bases aligning to TRBD1. This CDR3 has 15 amino acids. Germline lookup yields CDR1 MDHEN and CDR2 SYDVKM. The junction had 12 bases not matched to a gene; V was cut back by 3 bases and J by 8 bases. The CDR3 region has the DNA TGTGCCAGCAGTTTGTTACCCGGGACAGTAAAGGGCTACACCTTC. Protein product: CASSLLPGTVKGYTF.

The genes are TRBV9 and TRBJ1-1; maybe TRBD1 (5 bases). V lost 4 bases to trimming and J lost 4 bases, with 11 bases between them. This CDR3 is built from 13 residues. Germline V gene lookup returns CDR1 SGDLS and CDR2 YYNGEE. CDR3 residues: CASSMRGGTEAFF. CDR3 coding DNA: TGTGCCAGCAGCATGCGGGGCGGCACTGAAGCTTTCTTT. Using reference TRBV9 and TRBJ1-1 for the parts outside the CDR3, the full variable domain is DSGVTQTPKHLITATGQRVTLRCSPRSGDLSVYWYQQSLDQGLQFLIQYYNGEERAKGNILERFSAQQFPDLHSELNLSSLELGDSALYFCASSMRGGTEAFFGQGTRLTVV.

The CDR3 sequence: CASSTVAGGQETQYF. The CDR3 DNA is TGTGCCAGCAGTACGGTAGCGGGGGGGCAAGAGACCCAGTACTTC. The chain recombines TRBV27 with TRBJ2-5, with TRBD2 matching 11 bases. Germline lookup yields CDR1 MNHEY and CDR2 SMNVEV (reference sequence). The CDR3 extends over 15 amino acids. The junction had 4 bases not matched to a gene; V was cut back by 5 bases and J by 2 bases.

V gene TRBV11-3 combines with J gene TRBJ2-7; D gene unclear. Germline V gene data show CDR1 as SGHNT and CDR2 as YENEEA. The V gene lost 3 bases and the J gene lost 4 bases, with 10 bases spanning the gap. The CDR3 length is 13 residues. CDR3 nucleotides: TGTGCCAGCAGCTTGGGCAGCCTATACGAGCAGTACTTC. This encodes CASSLGSLYEQYF. Filled out from reference TRBV11-3 and TRBJ2-7, the complete variable domain reads EAGVVQSPRYKIIEKKQPVAFWCNPISGHNTLYWYLQNLGQGPELLIRYENEEAVDDSQLPKDRFSAERLKGVDSTLKIQPAELGDSAVYLCASSLGSLYEQYFGPGTRLTVT.

This chain links TRBV5-1 with TRBJ2-5; 7 bases match TRBD2. The CDR3 totals 15 residues. V was clipped by 2 bases and J by 1 base; unmatched bases: 5. CDR1 is SGHRS, CDR2 YFSETQ, per germline. DNA for the CDR3: TGCGCCAGCAGCTTTCCAACGGGAGGCCAAGAGACCCAGTACTTC. Translated, it gives CASSFPTGGQETQYF.

The V gene is TRBV7-6, the J gene TRBJ2-5, with 9 bases identical to TRBD2. CDR1 and CDR2 (germline): SGHVS, FNYEAQ. The V segment lost 5 bases and the J segment 5 bases; nucleotides outside the gene matches: 9. The CDR3 runs 15 residues. The CDR3 sequence is CASSVAGGPEETQYF. The CDR3 DNA follows: TGTGCCAGCAGCGTGGCGGGGGGGCCAGAGGAGACCCAGTACTTC.

The genes are TRBV25-1 and TRBJ2-7; D is perhaps TRBD2 (5 bases). The germline CDR1 and CDR2 sequences are MGHDK and SYGVNS. V lost 5 bases, J lost 4 bases, and 15 bases lay in between. There are 14 residues in the CDR3. In nucleotides, the CDR3 is TGTGCCAGCAGTTTTTCCCCGACGGGGTACGAGCAGTACTTC. Protein: CASSFSPTGYEQYF.

The V gene is TRBV25-1, the J gene TRBJ1-4; TRBD1 matches 9 bases. V shed 3 bases, J shed 8 bases, and the junction held 10 bases outside the gene matches. The germline V gene has CDR1 MGHDK and CDR2 SYGVNS. The CDR3 has 16 residues. The CDR3 sequence is CASSEYPGQGQEKLFF. The CDR3 DNA sequence: TGTGCCAGCAGTGAGTATCCGGGACAGGGCCAAGAAAAACTGTTTTTT.

The chain joins TRBV7-2 to TRBJ2-1; no firm D call. Germline assignment: CDR1 SGHTA and CDR2 FQGNSA. Trimming left V 5 bases short and J 4 bases short, with 18 bases between. This CDR3 contains 16 residues. CDR3 residues: CASSPGSSRFYNEQFF. CDR3 nucleotide sequence: TGTGCCAGCAGCCCCGGGTCCAGTCGATTTTACAATGAGCAGTTCTTC.

The rearrangement uses TRBV5-6 and TRBJ2-7; 7 bases map to TRBD1. V trimming: 2 bases; J trimming: 6 bases; junction bases outside the gene matches: 8. Germline V gene sequence: CDR1 SGHDT, CDR2 YYEEEE. The CDR3 has 14 amino acids. CDR3 loop: CASSFGQDDSEQYF. Written as DNA, the CDR3 is TGTGCCAGCAGCTTCGGACAGGACGATAGCGAGCAGTACTTC.

This chain joins TRBV6-1 and TRBJ1-2; D might be TRBD1 (6 bases). Germline lookup yields CDR1 MNHNS and CDR2 SASEGT. With 0 bases removed from V and 8 bases from J, the gap between germline ends came to 13 bases. The CDR3 runs to 14 residues. Here the CDR3 reads CASSEAWGLGGYTF. CDR3 DNA: TGTGCCAGCAGTGAAGCGTGGGGGCTGGGAGGCTACACCTTC.

The V call is TRBV9, the J call TRBJ2-1; 9 nucleotides match TRBD2. The CDR3 sequence is 18 residues long. The V segment lost 0 bases and the J segment 5 bases; nucleotides outside the gene matches: 12. The germline V gene has CDR1 SGDLS and CDR2 YYNGEE. The DNA of the CDR3 is TGTGCCAGCAGCGTAGCTGGCGGGAGGGCTCTCGGGGACAATGAGCAGTTCTTC. Translation: CASSVAGGRALGDNEQFF.

The rearrangement uses TRBV19 and TRBJ2-1; TRBD2 matches at 8 bases. This CDR3 is built from 15 residues. Germline lookup yields CDR1 LNHDA and CDR2 SQIVND (reference sequence). V lost 1 base to trimming and J lost 3 bases; unmatched junction nucleotides: 2. The CDR3 DNA reads as TGTGCCAGTAGTATAGCGGCGGGAGGCTACAATGAGCAGTTCTTC. Amino acids: CASSIAAGGYNEQFF.

The chain combines TRBV3-1 (or the pseudogene TRBV3-2) with TRBJ2-2, with 8 bases that match TRBD2. The J segment lost 4 bases and the V segment lost 6 bases, leaving 4 bases of the junction unmatched. Germline V lookup: CDR1 LGHDT, CDR2 YNNKEL (reference sequence). This CDR3 has 14 residues. CDR3 in amino acids: CASRLAGRTGELFF. CDR3 DNA sequence: TGTGCCAGCAGATTAGCGGGACGCACCGGGGAGCTGTTTTTT.

The chain uses TRBV7-8 and TRBJ2-5; D might be TRBD1 (5 bases). The CDR3 sequence is 13 residues long. The V end lost 2 bases, the J end lost 5 bases, and 9 bases lay between the germline ends. Looked up from germline, CDR1 is SGHVS and CDR2 is FQNEAQ. The CDR3 reads CASSLRQRETQYF. The DNA of the CDR3 is TGTGCCAGCAGCTTACGACAGAGGGAGACCCAGTACTTC.

This CDR3 is CSASSGRIEDTQYF. The DNA for the CDR3 is TGCAGTGCCAGTAGCGGGAGAATTGAAGATACGCAGTATTTT. The rearrangement joins TRBV20-1 to TRBJ2-3; 9 nucleotides line up with TRBD2. The CDR3 runs 14 residues. Germline CDR1 is DFQATT and CDR2 is SNEGSKA (reference sequence). V trimming: 6 bases; J trimming: 5 bases; junction bases outside the gene matches: 9.

Comment on this clone: This sample also contains other DNA sequences that code for the same CDR3. This rearrangement joins TRBV15 to TRBJ1-1, with D possibly TRBD1 on 5 matching bases. The length of the CDR3 is 14 residues. The V gene lost 0 bases and the J gene lost 4 bases, with 9 bases spanning the gap. CDR1 is LNHNV, CDR2 YYDKDF, per germline (reference sequence). CDR3: CATSRDAGGTEAFF. In nucleotides, the CDR3 is TGTGCCACCAGCAGAGATGCGGGGGGCACTGAAGCTTTCTTT.